The rows below give T cell receptor beta chains drawn from one sample of a study of cytotoxic CD8 clonotypes in ibrutinib-treated CLL. Measured with immunoSEQ multiplex PCR; TCRdb has only the in-frame clones, and not every one. The sample yields over 30,000 clones, roughly two thirds seen once. The source material was PBMCs, sampled at disease progression, from a patient treated with ibrutinib. Every receptor here comes from a human donor with chronic lymphocytic leukemia. Each CDR3 is given with its conserved first and last residue. The order of the fields is clone size, V gene, D gene, J gene, CDR3 DNA, CDR3 protein. A D gene is named only where the DNA matches it firmly. Not every row has a clone size; where given, it reads once, few, many or a size class.

>NA|TRBV29-1|NA|TRBJ2-7
TGCAGCGTTGCTGTGGTAGTATACGAGCAGTACTTC
CSVAVVVYEQYF
>few|TRBV29-1|TRBD1|TRBJ1-4
TGCAGCGTGGACGACAGGGTTGGCGAAAAACTGTTTTTT
CSVDDRVGEKLFF
>NA|TRBV29-1|NA|TRBJ1-5
TGCAGCGTTGCCTACGGTGGCAATCAGCCCCAGCATTTT
CSVAYGGNQPQHF
>few|TRBV30|NA|TRBJ1-1
TGTGCCTGGAGTGTACTAGGATGGTGGGAACAGGGACGTCATGAAGCTTTCTTT
CAWSVLGWWEQGRHEAFF
>NA|TRBV9|NA|TRBJ2-1
TGTGCCAGCAGCGTAAGGTGGGAGTTCTACAATGAGCAGTTCTTC
CASSVRWEFYNEQFF
>NA|TRBV29-1|NA|TRBJ1-2
TGCAGCGCTATAATTCCCGGAACAGGGACTAGCGGCTATGGCTACACCTTC
CSAIIPGTGTSGYGYTF
>NA|TRBV7-3|NA|TRBJ1-1
TGTGCCAGCAGCCCCGAAATCCGGACTGAAGCTTTCTTT
CASSPEIRTEAFF
>NA|TRBV11-2|NA|TRBJ1-1
TGTGCCAGCAGCTTACGACGGGACACTGAAGCTTTCTTT
CASSLRRDTEAFF
>NA|TRBV29-1|NA|TRBJ1-1
TGCAGCATAATAAGGGGAGGGGTGAGGCCTGAAGCTTTCTTT
CSIIRGGVRPEAFF
>NA|TRBV7-9|NA|TRBJ2-1
TGTGCCAGCAGCGCCCGACTAGAAACCATCAATGAGCAGTTCTTC
CASSARLETINEQFF
>few|TRBV6-1|TRBD1|TRBJ1-5
TGTGCCAGCAGTGGATCAGGGGGGCGTCAGCCCCAGCATTTT
CASSGSGGRQPQHF
>NA|TRBV20-1|NA|TRBJ1-6
TGCAGTGCTAGGGGGGGGACCCCCCTCCACTTT
CSARGGTPLHF
>NA|TRBV14|TRBD2|TRBJ2-5
TGTGCCAGCAGCCAACTAGCGGGAGGGGGAGAGACCCAGTACTTC
CASSQLAGGGETQYF
>NA|TRBV6-5|NA|TRBJ1-1
TGTGCCAGCTGGGGGGTGGGTGAAGCTTTCTTT
CASWGVGEAFF
>once|TRBV5-1|TRBD1|TRBJ2-5
TGCGCCAGCAGCCCGGGACAGGGGGGACAAGAGACCCAGTACTTC
CASSPGQGGQETQYF
>NA|TRBV4-1|NA|TRBJ2-2
TGCGCCAGCAGCCTAAACAAGAACACCGGGGAGCTGTTTTTT
CASSLNKNTGELFF
>few|TRBV28|NA|TRBJ1-6
TGTGCCATCCGGACGGGTTCCAGTTCACCCCTCCACTTT
CAIRTGSSSPLHF
>few|TRBV28|TRBD1|TRBJ1-1
TGTGCCAGCAGAGATACCGGGACAGGGTTTACTGAAGCTTTCTTT
CASRDTGTGFTEAFF
>NA|TRBV27|NA|TRBJ2-3
TGTGCCAGCAGTTTATCCGGGAGAATGGGTGCTACGCAGTATTTT
CASSLSGRMGATQYF
>NA|TRBV19|TRBD2|TRBJ2-3
TGTGCCAGTAGCAAGCGACTAGCGGGAGGGCCGACAGATACGCAGTATTTT
CASSKRLAGGPTDTQYF
>NA|TRBV6-6|NA|TRBJ2-1
TGTGCCAGCAAGGGCTCCCTGGGTTCCTACAATGAGCAGTTCTTC
CASKGSLGSYNEQFF
>few|TRBV5-6|NA|TRBJ1-2
TGTGCCAGCAGCGGTTGGAGAGGCGGGAGGAGCTACACCTTC
CASSGWRGGRSYTF
>NA|TRBV6-5|NA|TRBJ1-1
TGTGCCAGCAGTTACGGGCAGAGCACTGAAGCTTTCTTT
CASSYGQSTEAFF